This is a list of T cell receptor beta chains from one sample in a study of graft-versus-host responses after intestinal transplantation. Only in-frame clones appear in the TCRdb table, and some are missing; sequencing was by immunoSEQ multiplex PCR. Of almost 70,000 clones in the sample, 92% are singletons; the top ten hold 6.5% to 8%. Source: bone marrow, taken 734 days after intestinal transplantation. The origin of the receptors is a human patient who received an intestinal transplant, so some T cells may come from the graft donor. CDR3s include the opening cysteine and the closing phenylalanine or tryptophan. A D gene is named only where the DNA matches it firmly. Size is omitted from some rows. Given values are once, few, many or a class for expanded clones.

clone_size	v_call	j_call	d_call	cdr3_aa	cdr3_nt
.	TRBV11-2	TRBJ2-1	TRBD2	CASSSILAGTYNEQFF	TGTGCCAGCAGCTCAATTTTAGCGGGCACCTACAATGAGCAGTTCTTC
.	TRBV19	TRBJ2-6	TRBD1	CASSTGQAGANVLTF	TGTGCCAGTAGTACCGGACAGGCTGGGGCCAACGTCCTGACTTTC
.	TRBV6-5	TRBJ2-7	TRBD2	CASSSGTSGSHEQYF	TGTGCCAGCAGTTCCGGGACTAGCGGGAGCCACGAGCAGTACTTC
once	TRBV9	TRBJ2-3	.	CASSVADSLRDTQYF	TGTGCCAGCAGCGTAGCTGATTCATTGAGAGATACGCAGTATTTT
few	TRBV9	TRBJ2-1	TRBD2	CASSGLLAAVYNEQFF	TGTGCCAGCAGCGGACTACTAGCGGCCGTCTACAATGAGCAGTTCTTC
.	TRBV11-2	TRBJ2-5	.	CASSLVQETQYF	TGTGCCAGCAGCTTAGTCCAAGAGACCCAGTACTTC
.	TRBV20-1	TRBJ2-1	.	CSGSPDNEQFF	TGCAGTGGTTCACCAGACAATGAGCAGTTCTTC
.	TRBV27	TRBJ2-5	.	CASSFVGEETQYF	TGTGCCAGCAGTTTTGTGGGGGAAGAGACCCAGTACTTC
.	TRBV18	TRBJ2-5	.	CASSRREQETQYF	TGTGCCAGCTCACGCAGGGAACAAGAGACCCAGTACTTC
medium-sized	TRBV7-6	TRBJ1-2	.	CASSRAYGYTF	TGTGCCAGCAGCCGAGCCTATGGCTACACCTTC
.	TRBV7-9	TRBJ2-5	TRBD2	CASSTGLAEQETQYF	TGTGCCAGCAGCACCGGACTAGCGGAACAAGAGACCCAGTACTTC
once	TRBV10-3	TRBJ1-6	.	CAISESFWDGSYNSPLHF	TGTGCCATCAGTGAGTCGTTCTGGGATGGTTCCTATAATTCACCCCTCCACTTT
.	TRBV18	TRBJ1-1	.	CASSPRTDMNTEAFF	TGTGCCAGCTCACCTCGGACAGATATGAACACTGAAGCTTTCTTT
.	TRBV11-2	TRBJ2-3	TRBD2	CASSLGAGGPADTQYF	TGTGCCAGCAGCTTAGGAGCGGGAGGGCCCGCAGATACGCAGTATTTT
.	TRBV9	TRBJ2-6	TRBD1	CASSTTGQGISGANVLTF	TGTGCCAGCAGCACCACGGGACAGGGGATTTCTGGGGCCAACGTCCTGACTTTC
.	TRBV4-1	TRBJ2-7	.	CASSQGHRAEEQYF	TGCGCCAGCAGCCAAGGGCACAGGGCGGAAGAGCAGTACTTC
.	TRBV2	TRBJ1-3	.	CASSANSGNTIYF	TGTGCCAGCAGTGCCAACTCTGGAAACACCATATATTTT
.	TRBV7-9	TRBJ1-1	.	CASSPKGPTDTEAFF	TGTGCCAGCAGCCCGAAAGGACCGACGGACACTGAAGCTTTCTTT
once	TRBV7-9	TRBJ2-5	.	CASSFTAYQETQYF	TGTGCCAGCAGCTTTACGGCCTACCAAGAGACCCAGTACTTC
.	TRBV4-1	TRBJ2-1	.	CASSQGSTGFGNEQFF	TGCGCCAGCAGCCAAGGAAGCACAGGGTTCGGAAATGAGCAGTTCTTC